The 25 T cell receptor beta chains given below trace back to one sample, sequenced in a study of T cell clonality in common variable immunodeficiency. Sequencing was performed with immunoSEQ multiplex PCR; in TCRdb, only in-frame clones are kept and a portion is missing. This sample carries some 60,000 clones and no singletons, and 1.5% to 2% goes to the top ten. Sequenced input: peripheral blood mononuclear cells. These receptors came from a person between 18 and 75 years old in good health.

In its sample, this clone was seen many times. The read ends 3 residues shy of where the CDR3 ends; the end is completed using the germline J gene. The rearrangement links TRBV18 to TRBJ2-3, with a tentative D call TRBD2 (5 bases). Germline lookup yields CDR1 KGHSH and CDR2 LQKENI. This CDR3 comprises 14 residues. V dropped 0 bases and J dropped 2 bases, with 6 bases sitting between them. CDR3 protein: CASSPPDFTDTQYF. Incomplete CDR3 DNA: TGTGCCAGCTCACCACCGGACTTCACAGATACG.

There are many counts of this clone. The missing CDR3 end, 3 residues past where the read stops, is filled in from the germline J gene. The chain combines TRBV20-1 with TRBJ2-5, with D possibly being TRBD1 (5 bases). V lost 2 bases and J 5 bases, leaving 12 bases between the germline ends. Germline V CDR1 and CDR2: DFQATT, SNEGSKA (reference sequence). The CDR3 contains 13 residues. CDR3 bases read: TGCAGTGCTAGACAGGGTTCGTGGGAGACC. It translates to CSARQGSWET. Given in full, the CDR3 is CSARQGSWETQYF.

The sample holds many counts of this clone. The read ends 3 residues early relative to the CDR3; the germline J gene fills the gap. This rearrangement joins TRBV7-6 to TRBJ2-5; 10 bases map to TRBD2. Germline-derived CDR1 and CDR2 are SGHVS and FNYEAQ. CDR3 length: 13 residues. J gave up 5 bases and V 9 bases, and 6 bases lay outside the gene matches. Incomplete CDR3 DNA: TGTGCCAGTCAGCGGGAGGGCCGGGAGACC. Its protein is CASQREGRET. From start to end, the CDR3 is CASQREGRETQYF.

This clone was observed at least ten times. The read terminates 3 residues before the CDR3 end, so the remaining end is supplied by the germline J gene. The chain uses TRBV20-1 and TRBJ2-3; 10 bases are shared with TRBD2. This CDR3 spans 18 amino acids. Per the germline V gene, CDR1 is DFQATT and CDR2 is SNEGSKA (reference sequence). J lost 3 bases, V lost 4 bases, and 16 bases had no gene match. Here the CDR3 reads CSAMPPSGRGSGTDTQYF. Partial CDR3 DNA: TGCAGTGCTATGCCGCCTAGCGGGAGAGGTAGTGGGACAGATACG.

At least ten counts were recorded for this clone. Read data end 3 residues before the CDR3 end; the end is taken from the germline J gene. This chain links TRBV28 with TRBJ1-5; 9 bases agree with TRBD1. V lost 3 bases and J lost 4; bases outside the gene matches: 10. Germline loops: CDR1 MDHEN, CDR2 SYDVKM. This CDR3 is 17 amino acids long. CDR3 DNA, as far as it was read: TGTGCCAGCAGTTTGGCCCCCAGCGACAGGGGGAATCAGCCC. Protein sequence: CASSLAPSDRGNQP. The complete CDR3 reads CASSLAPSDRGNQPQHF.

This clone was counted many times. The read terminates 3 residues before the CDR3 end, so the remaining end is supplied by the germline J gene. The rearrangement uses TRBV5-1 and TRBJ2-5; D perhaps matches TRBD1 (5 bases). This CDR3 is built from 13 residues. V lost 4 bases, J lost 2 bases, and 9 bases lay in between. CDR1 is SGHRS, CDR2 YFSETQ, per germline. The CDR3 sequence: CASSKDIQETQYF. The CDR3 DNA, read in part, is TGCGCCAGCAGCAAGGACATTCAAGAGACC. The full variable domain, in which reference TRBV5-1 and TRBJ2-5 provide the parts outside the CDR3, is KAGVTQTPRYLIKTRGQQVTLSCSPISGHRSVSWYQQTPGQGLQFLFEYFSETQRNKGNFPGRFSGRQFSNSRSEMNVSTLELGDSALYLCASSKDIQETQYFGPGTRLLVL.

This clone came up many times. The read halts 3 residues ahead of the CDR3 end, with the missing end drawn from the germline J gene. This chain links TRBV19 with TRBJ2-2; possible D gene TRBD1, 5 bases. Between the trimmed V and J ends, which lost 3 bases and 5 bases, there was a span of 10 bases. Germline V CDR1 and CDR2: LNHDA, SQIVND (reference sequence). The CDR3 consists of 14 residues. The covered CDR3 bases are TGTGCCAGTAGTATTGCAGGGATGACCGGGGAG. It yields the protein CASSIAGMTGE. The whole CDR3 reads CASSIAGMTGELFF.

This clone was seen at least ten times. The CDR3 is cut off 3 residues early in the read; its end comes from the germline J gene. The rearrangement joins TRBV5-5 to TRBJ2-7, with a tentative D call TRBD1 (6 bases). Trimming removed 0 bases at V and 2 bases at J, with 9 bases between. The germline gives CDR1 SGHKS, CDR2 YYEKEE (reference sequence). CDR3 length equals 14 residues. The sequenced part of the CDR3 DNA is TGTGCCAGCAGCTTGGCCCAGGGGACCTACGAG. This gives the protein CASSLAQGTYE. The CDR3 as a whole reads CASSLAQGTYEQYF.

This clone was found many times. The read stops 3 residues short of the end of the CDR3; the missing end is completed from the germline J gene. This rearrangement joins TRBV20-1 to TRBJ2-1; TRBD2 aligns across 8 bases. The CDR3 contains 13 residues. V lost 0 bases and J lost 7; bases outside the gene matches: 2. Germline CDR1 is DFQATT and CDR2 is SNEGSKA (reference sequence). CDR3 DNA, as far as it was read: TGCAGTGCTAGAGATCCTAGCGGGAATGAG. This translates into CSARDPSGNE. From start to end, the CDR3 is CSARDPSGNEQFF.

This clone came up many times. From the germline J gene comes the end of the CDR3, since the read stops 3 residues before it. The chain employs TRBV19 and TRBJ1-5; a possible D gene is TRBD1 (5 bases). Trimming took off 3 bases at V and 7 bases at J, with 16 bases between the two ends. The length of the CDR3 is 15 residues. The germline gives CDR1 LNHDA, CDR2 SQIVND (reference sequence). The CDR3 loop reads CASSISQAGGQPQHF. The CDR3 DNA, read in part, is TGTGCCAGTAGTATTTCGCAGGCGGGGGGACAGCCC.

This clone was seen ten or more times. The CDR3 extends 3 residues past the end of the read, so its final part is completed from the germline J gene. V usage is TRBV20-1 and J usage is TRBJ1-4; 9 nucleotides agree with TRBD1. Germline CDR1 DFQATT, CDR2 SNEGSKA (reference sequence). The CDR3 length is 13 residues. V lost 5 bases to trimming and J lost 6 bases; unmatched junction nucleotides: 4. CDR3 DNA (partial): TGCAGTGCTGCGGGACAGGGCGATGAAAAA. Its protein is CSAAGQGDEK. The whole CDR3 reads CSAAGQGDEKLFF.

Turning to this clone: From the germline J gene comes the end of the CDR3, since the read stops 3 residues before it. The chain couples TRBV11-1 to TRBJ2-7; 8 nucleotides line up with TRBD2. J lost 4 bases, V lost 5 bases, and 4 bases had no gene match. Germline V gene sequence: CDR1 SGHAT, CDR2 FQDESV (reference sequence). This CDR3 has 13 amino acids. Here the CDR3 reads CASSAGGVYEQYF. The covered CDR3 bases are TGTGCCAGCAGCGCCGGGGGGGTATACGAG.

This clone was recorded many times. The CDR3 end is not reached by the read, which stops 3 residues before it; the germline J gene fills it in. This chain uses TRBV2 with TRBJ2-5, with 16 bases lining up with TRBD2. The CDR3 contains 16 residues. The germline CDR1 and CDR2 sequences are SNHLY and FYNNEI. J gave up 5 bases and V 5 bases, and 5 bases lay outside the gene matches. The part of the CDR3 DNA that was read is TGTGCCAGCAGTCCGGGACTAGCGGGAGGGCGCGAGACC. It specifies CASSPGLAGGRET. The entire CDR3 sequence reads CASSPGLAGGRETQYF.

This clone was observed at least ten times. The CDR3 extends 3 residues past the end of the read, so its final part is completed from the germline J gene. The chain links TRBV10-3 to TRBJ2-1; 9 nucleotides line up with TRBD1. Unmatched junction bases numbered 7, after V lost 5 bases and J lost 8 bases. The CDR3 has 14 amino acids. Per germline, CDR1 ENHRY and CDR2 SYGVKD. The CDR3 here is CAISNSTGGYEQFF. The covered CDR3 bases are TGTGCCATCAGTAATAGTACAGGGGGCTATGAG.

This clone occurred many times. The read falls 3 residues short of the CDR3 end, and the missing part is taken from the germline J gene. This rearrangement joins TRBV5-1 to TRBJ2-5, with 9 bases lining up with TRBD1. The CDR3 sequence is 14 residues long. Germline CDR1 and CDR2: SGHRS and YFSETQ. The ends lost 4 bases at V and 3 bases at J; junction bases unmatched: 4. CDR3 sequence: CASSKGQGKETQYF. The sequenced CDR3 bases are TGCGCCAGCAGCAAAGGACAGGGGAAAGAGACC.

This clone appeared many times. The CDR3 end lies 3 residues beyond the end of the read and is filled in from the germline J gene. The genes are TRBV6-4 and TRBJ2-1, with 8 bases aligning to TRBD1. V shed 0 bases and J 7 bases; nucleotides not matched to a gene: 8. CDR3 length equals 16 residues. From germline, CDR1 is MRHNA and CDR2 SNTAGT. Incomplete CDR3 DNA: TGTGCCAGCAGTGACTCCGAGACAGGGGCCCTTAATGAG. Its protein product is CASSDSETGALNE. The complete CDR3 protein is CASSDSETGALNEQFF.

This clone appeared many times. The CDR3 end is not reached by the read, which stops 3 residues before it; the germline J gene fills it in. The chain recombines TRBV15 with TRBJ2-5; D unclear. V shed 5 bases and J shed 1 base, with 11 bases lying between them. The CDR3 consists of 14 residues. Germline CDR1 reads LNHNV; CDR2 reads YYDKDF (reference sequence). The sequenced part of the CDR3 DNA is TGTGCCACCAGCCGAGCCGGGTTCCAAGAGACC. This translates into CATSRAGFQET. The full CDR3 is CATSRAGFQETQYF.

This clone was seen ten or more times. The read stops 3 residues short of the end of the CDR3; the missing end is completed from the germline J gene. The chain employs TRBV20-1 and TRBJ1-2; TRBD1 is a possible D gene (5 bases). Germline values: CDR1 DFQATT, CDR2 SNEGSKA (reference sequence). The CDR3 totals 15 residues. Trimming removed 0 bases from V and 5 bases from J, with 16 bases in between. CDR3 residues: CSARDLGKGEYGYTF. CDR3 DNA (partial): TGCAGTGCTAGAGATCTAGGGAAAGGGGAGTATGGC.

This clone appeared many times. Sequencing ends 3 residues short of the CDR3 end; the germline J gene provides the rest. The V and J genes are TRBV28 and TRBJ1-6; tentatively, D is TRBD1 (5 bases). From germline, CDR1 is MDHEN and CDR2 SYDVKM. The CDR3 totals 16 residues. The V gene lost 2 bases and the J gene lost 8 bases, with 16 bases spanning the gap. The DNA read from the CDR3 is TGTGCCAGCAGTTTACGAGAACAGGTGCCGCATTCACCC. Translated, it gives CASSLREQVPHSP. The whole CDR3 region reads CASSLREQVPHSPLHF.

This clone has a count of ten or more. The CDR3 is cut off 3 residues early in the read; its end comes from the germline J gene. V is TRBV4-1 and J is TRBJ1-5; D is perhaps TRBD1 (6 bases). Trimming pared 0 bases from V and 7 bases from J, leaving 10 bases between. The CDR3 is 14 residues long. The germline gives CDR1 MGHRA, CDR2 YSYEKL. CDR3 DNA (partial): TGCGCCAGCAGCCAAGAACAGGGCCCCCAGCCC. This encodes CASSQEQGPQP. The entire CDR3 is CASSQEQGPQPQHF.

This clone was counted ten times or more. The read falls 3 residues short of the CDR3 end, and the missing part is taken from the germline J gene. The chain employs TRBV20-1 and TRBJ2-7; D is undetermined. The CDR3 consists of 19 residues. Trimming cost V 0 bases and J 0 bases, with 24 bases left between them. Germline V gives CDR1 DFQATT, CDR2 SNEGSKA (reference sequence). The part of the CDR3 DNA that was read is TGCAGTGCTAGAGATCTGAAGGGCAGCAAGAGTATAACCTCCTACGAG. This encodes CSARDLKGSKSITSYE. Given in full, the CDR3 is CSARDLKGSKSITSYEQYF.

This clone came up many times. The observed sequence ends 3 residues before the CDR3 terminus, with the missing tail filled in from the germline J gene. The chain has TRBV28 and TRBJ1-1; D may be TRBD1 (5 bases). V lost 3 bases and J 6 bases, leaving 20 bases between the germline ends. The CDR3 has 16 residues. Germline V lookup: CDR1 MDHEN, CDR2 SYDVKM. The CDR3 protein is CASSFTATVPGPEAFF. The covered CDR3 bases are TGTGCCAGCAGTTTCACAGCGACAGTACCCGGACCTGAA.

This clone was detected ten times or more. The CDR3 extends 3 residues past the end of the read, so its final part is completed from the germline J gene. The genes are TRBV7-2 and TRBJ1-1; D is ambiguous. Germline values: CDR1 SGHTA, CDR2 FQGNSA. Trimming pared 1 base from V and 4 bases from J, leaving 10 bases between. This CDR3 contains 14 residues. The CDR3 loop reads CASSLGGRVTEAFF. Partial CDR3 DNA: TGTGCCAGCAGCTTAGGAGGAAGGGTCACTGAA.

This clone has at least ten counts. Sequencing ends 3 residues short of the CDR3 end; the germline J gene provides the rest. V is TRBV20-1 and J is TRBJ2-1; 8 nucleotides match TRBD1. Per the germline V gene, CDR1 is DFQATT and CDR2 is SNEGSKA (reference sequence). V lost 0 bases, J lost 0 bases, and 4 bases stayed unmatched. The CDR3 has 16 amino acids. The DNA read from the CDR3 is TGCAGTGCTAGAGATAGGACAGGGAGCTCCTACAATGAG. This sequence encodes CSARDRTGSSYNE. In full, the CDR3 reads CSARDRTGSSYNEQFF.

This clone was seen a few times. The CDR3 is cut off 3 residues early in the read; its end comes from the germline J gene. The J gene is TRBJ2-7, the V gene TRBV10-3; 7 bases map to TRBD1. The ends lost 3 bases at V and 1 base at J; junction bases unmatched: 12. Germline V gene lookup returns CDR1 ENHRY and CDR2 SYGVKD. The CDR3 is made up of 17 amino acids. The CDR3 loop reads CAISESSTGRGSYEQYF. CDR3 DNA (partial): TGTGCCATCAGTGAATCCTCGACAGGGAGAGGTTCCTACGAG.